The 11 T cell receptor beta chains in this list originate from one sample, sequenced in a study of blood T cell repertoires in COVID-19. TCRdb's copy holds only in-frame clones and misses some; the assay was immunoSEQ multiplex PCR. Among 130,000 or so clones listed, approximately 84% were seen once. Source material: peripheral blood. These receptors all come from a woman aged 60-70 years with acute or convalescent COVID-19.

The V gene is TRBV3-1 (or the pseudogene TRBV3-2), the J gene TRBJ2-1, with no clear D. Per the germline V gene, CDR1 is LGHDT and CDR2 is YNNKEL (reference sequence). Deletions cut 4 bases from V and 4 bases from J, with 11 bases between. The CDR3 sequence is 14 residues long. CDR3 sequence: CASSRAPTYNEQFF. CDR3 in DNA: TGTGCCAGCAGCCGGGCCCCCACATACAATGAGCAGTTCTTC.

V usage is TRBV27 and J usage is TRBJ1-4; D not resolved. V shed 5 bases and J shed 10 bases, with 20 bases lying between them. In germline, CDR1 is MNHEY, CDR2 SMNVEV (reference sequence). This CDR3 is 15 amino acids long. CDR3 amino acids: CASSRNAPNERKLFF. For the CDR3, the DNA is TGTGCCAGCAGTCGAAATGCACCTAATGAACGAAAACTGTTTTTT.

The rearrangement links TRBV7-6 to TRBJ1-1; tentatively, D is TRBD1 (6 bases). The CDR3 is made up of 14 amino acids. V was cut by 5 bases and J by 1 base, with 11 bases left in between. In germline, CDR1 is SGHVS, CDR2 FNYEAQ. The CDR3 nucleotides read TGTGCCAGCAGCCCACAGACAGGGAACACTGAAGCTTTCTTT. Translation: CASSPQTGNTEAFF.

CDR3: CASSPRRAGENNSPLHF. CDR3 DNA sequence: TGTGCCAGCAGCCCCCGTCGGGCGGGGGAGAATAATTCACCCCTCCACTTT. V is TRBV7-8 and J is TRBJ1-6; a possible D gene is TRBD1 (5 bases). CDR3 length: 17 residues. Trimming took off 5 bases at V and 5 bases at J, with 19 bases between the two ends. Looked up from germline, CDR1 is SGHVS and CDR2 is FQNEAQ.

The chain employs TRBV4-2 and TRBJ2-5; 8 bases match TRBD1. Germline trimming cut 4 bases from V and 4 bases from J; bases unmatched to any gene: 8. This CDR3 region has 15 residues. The V gene's germline CDR1 is LGHNA and CDR2 YNFKEQ. The CDR3 region is CASSRQIGQGETQYF. The CDR3 DNA reads as TGTGCCAGCAGCCGACAGATTGGACAGGGAGAGACCCAGTACTTC.

The chain carries TRBV19 and TRBJ2-6; the D is unclear. The CDR3 runs 14 residues. Trimming removed 7 bases from V and 4 bases from J, with 11 bases in between. Germline V gene lookup returns CDR1 LNHDA and CDR2 SQIVND (reference sequence). CDR3 protein: CASKVGYGANVLTF. The DNA for the CDR3 is TGTGCCAGTAAGGTCGGGTACGGGGCCAACGTCCTGACTTTC.

V gene TRBV10-3 combines with J gene TRBJ2-5; 7 positions agree with TRBD2. From germline, CDR1 is ENHRY and CDR2 SYGVKD. V lost 10 bases and J lost 5; bases outside the gene matches: 7. The CDR3 is 12 amino acids. The CDR3 nucleotides read TGTGCCACAAGGACTAGAGATGAGACCCAGTACTTC. Its protein product is CATRTRDETQYF.

V gene TRBV5-1 combines with J gene TRBJ1-1; 7 bases align to TRBD1. J was trimmed by 1 base and V by 4 bases; bases with no gene match: 7. Germline CDR1 is SGHRS and CDR2 is YFSETQ. This CDR3 contains 15 residues. The CDR3 DNA is TGCGCCAGCAGCGGTGACAGGGTAGGGAACACTGAAGCTTTCTTT. This gives the protein CASSGDRVGNTEAFF.

This sequence joins TRBV7-8 and TRBJ1-1; D possibly corresponds to TRBD1 (5 bases). Deletions cut 5 bases from V and 2 bases from J, with 18 bases between. The CDR3 length is 16 residues. From germline, CDR1 is SGHVS and CDR2 FQNEAQ. The DNA for the CDR3 is TGTGCCAGCAGCCTAAAGGTTTCCGGGGGAAACACTGAAGCTTTCTTT. It yields the protein CASSLKVSGGNTEAFF.

V is TRBV25-1 and J is TRBJ2-3, with TRBD1 matching over 8 bases. Losses at the gene ends were 5 bases for V and 2 bases for J; bases not matched to a gene: 15. Looked up from germline, CDR1 is MGHDK and CDR2 is SYGVNS. The CDR3 length is 18 residues. CDR3: CASSTHPRTGRDTDTQYF. In nucleotides, the CDR3 is TGTGCCAGCAGTACCCACCCCCGGACAGGGAGAGACACAGATACGCAGTATTTT.

The V and J genes are TRBV5-4 and TRBJ1-2; 7 bases align to TRBD1. The germline CDR1 and CDR2 sequences are SGHNT and YYREEE (reference sequence). The CDR3 loop spans 16 amino acids. V dropped 2 bases and J dropped 1; count of bases not matched to a gene: 8. For the CDR3, the DNA is TGTGCCAGCAGCTTCGGCTCGGGACAGAATAACTATGGCTACACCTTC. Translated: CASSFGSGQNNYGYTF. The variable domain in full, completed from reference TRBV5-4 and TRBJ1-2, reads ETGVTQSPTHLIKTRGQQVTLRCSSQSGHNTVSWYQQALGQGPQFIFQYYREEENGRGNFPPRFSGLQFPNYSSELNVNALELDDSALYLCASSFGSGQNNYGYTFGSGTRLTVV.